This TCR beta chain is drawn from a study of post-analysis software for immune sequencing data. Whole-study context: Relapsing-remitting, secondary progressive and progressive-relapsing courses of multiple sclerosis were included. Study-wide points: Analysis by F measure revealed that same-batch samples clustered strongly together. Multiple sclerosis patients showed significantly lower normalized Chao1 diversity than controls did.

Comment on this clonotype: Its antigen is unidentified.

Prepared TCR beta cDNA libraries contained unique molecular identifiers. T cells numbering about 0.9 to 11 million yielded roughly 0.5 million cDNA molecules. MiXCR, run by TCRdb on the PCR reads, gives a single entry per CDR3 protein. The sample has hundreds of thousands of distinct CDR3 sequences, less than 35% seen once. This receptor was obtained from a girl between 10 and 17 years old with multiple sclerosis. Material for sequencing was blood.

The CDR3 nucleotides are TGTGCCAGCAACTCGCGGACAGGGGTCGGGTACGAGCAGTACTTC. Translation: CASNSRTGVGYEQYF. The chain couples TRBV7-6 to TRBJ2-4, with 9 positions matching TRBD1. TRBJ2-7 explains the end of the DNA better; the J call may be wrong. The CDR3 runs 15 residues. Germline assignment: CDR1 SGHVS and CDR2 FNYEAQ.